The rows below give T cell receptor beta chains drawn from one sample of a study of T-cell memory formation after mild COVID-19. MiXCR, run by TCRdb on the 5' RACE reads, gives a single entry per CDR3 protein. In the table there are approximately 290,000 distinct CDR3 sequences, approximately 19% of which are singletons. Sequenced input: PBMCs or a T cell subset sorted from them (not recorded which). The source of these receptors is a man younger than 35 who had mild COVID-19 (a few samples of this study predate the infection). Cell type and time point are not known. Both conserved end residues are part of each CDR3. A D gene is named only where the DNA matches it firmly. Expanded clones get a size class; other rows say once, few or many, or leave the size out.

CDR3 length: 15
J gene: TRBJ1-1
V gene: TRBV5-6
D gene: .
clone size: .
CDR3 protein: CASSWNRVTNTEAFF
CDR3 DNA: TGTGCCAGCAGCTGGAACAGGGTTACGAACACTGAAGCTTTCTTT

CDR3 length: 13
J gene: TRBJ2-2
V gene: TRBV30
D gene: .
clone size: many
CDR3 protein: CAWGVQGLGELFF
CDR3 DNA: TGTGCCTGGGGTGTTCAGGGTCTCGGGGAGCTGTTTTTT

CDR3 length: 14
J gene: TRBJ2-7
V gene: TRBV13
D gene: .
clone size: .
CDR3 protein: CASSRPGLLYEQYF
CDR3 DNA: TGTGCCAGCAGCCGGCCGGGACTTCTCTACGAGCAGTACTTC

CDR3 length: 13
J gene: TRBJ2-3
V gene: TRBV4-3
D gene: .
clone size: .
CDR3 protein: CASSQEASDTQYF
CDR3 DNA: TGCGCCAGCAGCCAAGAAGCTTCAGATACGCAGTATTTT

CDR3 length: 13
J gene: TRBJ1-1
V gene: TRBV6-2/TRBV6-3
D gene: .
clone size: .
CDR3 protein: CASRPAVNTEAFF
CDR3 DNA: TGTGCCAGCCGCCCGGCAGTGAACACTGAAGCTTTCTTT

CDR3 length: 14
J gene: TRBJ1-6
V gene: TRBV7-9
D gene: .
clone size: few
CDR3 protein: CASSIRDPNSPLHF
CDR3 DNA: TGTGCCAGCAGCATCCGGGACCCTAATTCACCCCTCCACTTT

CDR3 length: 12
J gene: TRBJ2-2
V gene: TRBV10-3
D gene: .
clone size: few
CDR3 protein: CAITANTGELFF
CDR3 DNA: TGTGCCATCACAGCGAACACCGGGGAGCTGTTTTTT

CDR3 length: 14
J gene: TRBJ2-2
V gene: TRBV18
D gene: .
clone size: many
CDR3 protein: CASSPAGNTGELFF
CDR3 DNA: TGTGCCAGCTCACCAGCGGGGAACACCGGGGAGCTGTTTTTT

CDR3 length: 18
J gene: TRBJ1-2
V gene: TRBV4-1
D gene: TRBD1
clone size: .
CDR3 protein: CASSQERAKGARGYGYTF
CDR3 DNA: TGCGCCAGCAGCCAAGAGAGAGCAAAGGGGGCGCGAGGCTATGGCTACACCTTC

CDR3 length: 12
J gene: TRBJ1-1
V gene: TRBV29-1
D gene: .
clone size: .
CDR3 protein: CSVDGPSTEAFF
CDR3 DNA: TGCAGCGTTGACGGGCCGTCCACTGAAGCTTTCTTT

CDR3 length: 13
J gene: TRBJ1-6
V gene: TRBV7-9
D gene: .
clone size: .
CDR3 protein: CASSNPFNSPLHF
CDR3 DNA: TGTGCCAGCAGCAACCCATTTAATTCACCCCTCCACTTT

CDR3 length: 13
J gene: TRBJ1-1
V gene: TRBV5-1
D gene: TRBD1
clone size: few
CDR3 protein: CASSGGDRAEAFF
CDR3 DNA: TGCGCCAGCAGCGGGGGTGACAGGGCTGAAGCTTTCTTT

CDR3 length: 15
J gene: TRBJ1-1
V gene: TRBV20-1
D gene: TRBD1
clone size: .
CDR3 protein: CSANRQGSVNTEAFF
CDR3 DNA: TGCAGTGCTAATCGACAGGGGTCGGTGAACACTGAAGCTTTCTTT

CDR3 length: 14
J gene: TRBJ1-5
V gene: TRBV2
D gene: .
clone size: .
CDR3 protein: CASSALTGHQPQHF
CDR3 DNA: TGTGCCAGCAGTGCGTTAACAGGTCATCAGCCCCAGCATTTT

CDR3 length: 14
J gene: TRBJ2-1
V gene: TRBV5-1
D gene: .
clone size: .
CDR3 protein: CASMERRADNEQFF
CDR3 DNA: TGCGCCAGCATGGAAAGGCGGGCCGACAATGAGCAGTTCTTC

CDR3 length: 17
J gene: TRBJ1-5
V gene: TRBV5-1
D gene: .
clone size: .
CDR3 protein: CASSFGLEGGNNQPQHF
CDR3 DNA: TGCGCCAGCAGCTTTGGCCTCGAGGGGGGAAACAATCAGCCCCAGCATTTT

CDR3 length: 15
J gene: TRBJ2-1
V gene: TRBV9
D gene: .
clone size: few
CDR3 protein: CASSSSSSSYNEQFF
CDR3 DNA: TGTGCCAGCAGTTCTTCTAGCAGCTCCTACAATGAGCAGTTCTTC

CDR3 length: 16
J gene: TRBJ1-5
V gene: TRBV6-6
D gene: .
clone size: .
CDR3 protein: CASYTVAPRGGQPQHF
CDR3 DNA: TGTGCCAGCTACACAGTTGCCCCAAGGGGAGGCCAGCCCCAGCATTTT

CDR3 length: 14
J gene: TRBJ2-1
V gene: TRBV6-5
D gene: TRBD1
clone size: .
CDR3 protein: CASRPRQGPYEQFF
CDR3 DNA: TGTGCCAGCAGACCTCGACAGGGACCTTATGAGCAGTTCTTC

CDR3 length: 13
J gene: TRBJ2-1
V gene: TRBV7-2
D gene: .
clone size: .
CDR3 protein: CASSSYLGNEQFF
CDR3 DNA: TGTGCCAGCAGCTCCTACCTCGGCAATGAGCAGTTCTTC

CDR3 length: 14
J gene: TRBJ1-2
V gene: TRBV5-1
D gene: .
clone size: few
CDR3 protein: CASSTARRGYGYTF
CDR3 DNA: TGCGCCAGCAGCACGGCTAGGCGTGGGTATGGCTACACCTTC

CDR3 length: 11
J gene: TRBJ2-3
V gene: TRBV10-3
D gene: .
clone size: .
CDR3 protein: CATYSADTQYF
CDR3 DNA: TGTGCCACGTATTCGGCAGATACGCAGTATTTT

CDR3 length: 16
J gene: TRBJ2-5
V gene: TRBV10-2
D gene: .
clone size: few
CDR3 protein: CASSESSTAWGETQYF
CDR3 DNA: TGCGCCAGCAGTGAGTCGTCTACAGCCTGGGGGGAGACCCAGTACTTC

CDR3 length: 14
J gene: TRBJ1-2
V gene: TRBV20-1
D gene: TRBD1
clone size: .
CDR3 protein: CSAVIGTGRGGYTF
CDR3 DNA: TGCAGTGCTGTGATAGGGACAGGGAGAGGTGGCTACACCTTC

CDR3 length: 18
J gene: TRBJ2-7
V gene: TRBV7-6
D gene: .
clone size: .
CDR3 protein: CASSQTDWGHKISYEQYF
CDR3 DNA: TGTGCCAGCAGCCAAACGGACTGGGGGCACAAGATTTCCTACGAGCAGTACTTC

CDR3 length: 14
J gene: TRBJ2-7
V gene: TRBV12-3/TRBV12-4
D gene: TRBD1
clone size: .
CDR3 protein: CASSLGDRDYEQYF
CDR3 DNA: TGTGCCAGCAGTCTGGGGGACAGGGACTACGAGCAGTACTTC

CDR3 length: 15
J gene: TRBJ1-3
V gene: TRBV7-8
D gene: .
clone size: many
CDR3 protein: CASSLVDRSRNTIYF
CDR3 DNA: TGTGCCAGCAGCTTAGTGGACCGGTCGAGGAACACCATATATTTT

CDR3 length: 19
J gene: TRBJ2-1
V gene: TRBV9
D gene: TRBD2
clone size: .
CDR3 protein: CASSVPQGLAGRVSNEQFF
CDR3 DNA: TGTGCCAGCAGCGTACCCCAGGGACTAGCGGGGCGTGTTTCCAATGAGCAGTTCTTC

CDR3 length: 16
J gene: TRBJ2-5
V gene: TRBV10-3
D gene: TRBD2
clone size: few
CDR3 protein: CAIMRGTSGGQETQYF
CDR3 DNA: TGTGCCATCATGCGAGGGACTAGCGGGGGCCAAGAGACCCAGTACTTC